This TCR beta chain was captured in a study of T cells in Graves' hyperthyroidism and ophthalmopathy. TCR beta CDR3 regions were amplified from RNA transcripts. RT-PCR in the first round (using the HTBI primer set) targeted the TCR CDR3. TCRdb itself ran the multiplex PCR reads through MiXCR, one entry per CDR3 protein. This table has around 210,000 distinct CDR3 sequences, less than 20% appearing once. The CDR3 runs 15 residues. Germline CDR1 reads SGHTA; CDR2 reads FQGNSA. Trimming stripped 0 bases from V and 3 bases from J, with 12 bases between. For Graves' hyperthyroidism to be stable, ophthalmopathy could not progress within 18 months.

The source is a woman aged 45-65 years with Graves' hyperthyroidism. Sequences were obtained from blood. The gene calls are TRBV7-2 and TRBJ2-7; no definite D call. Here the CDR3 DNA reads TGTGCCAGCAGCTTAGCGATGGGCTACCTCTACGAGCAGTACTTC. Its protein product is CASSLAMGYLYEQYF.